This T cell receptor beta chain came from a study of cytomegalovirus exposure and HLA in healthy donors. The CDR3 is made up of 16 amino acids. Per germline, CDR1 MGHRA and CDR2 YSYEKL. The PCR had 60 Vbeta and 13 Jbeta primers. Assay used: immunoSEQ multiplex PCR; TCRdb lists only in-frame clones, some missing. The sample contains approximately 200,000 clones, over 65% of which appear only once. The J gene is TRBJ2-5, the V gene TRBV4-1; 10 positions match TRBD1. TRBJ2-7 explains the end of the DNA better; the J call may be wrong. Sequencing was carried out using PBMCs. The source is a human donor in good health. The CDR3 loop reads CASSQGQGASSYEQYF. The DNA for the CDR3 is TGCGCCAGCAGCCAAGGACAGGGGGCGTCGTCCTACGAGCAGTACTTC.